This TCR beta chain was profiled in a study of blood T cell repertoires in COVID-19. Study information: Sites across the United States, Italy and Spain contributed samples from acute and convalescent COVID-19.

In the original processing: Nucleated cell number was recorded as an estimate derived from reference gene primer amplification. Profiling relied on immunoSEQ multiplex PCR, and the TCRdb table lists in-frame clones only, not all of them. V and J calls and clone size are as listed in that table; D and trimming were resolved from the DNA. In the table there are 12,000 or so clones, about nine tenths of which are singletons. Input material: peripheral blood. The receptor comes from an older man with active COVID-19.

CDR3 sequence (DNA): TGTGCCAGCAGCTTGGGACTAGCGGGAGGGCCTTTCAATGAGCAGTTCTTC. Protein: CASSLGLAGGPFNEQFF. This sequence joins TRBV4-2 and TRBJ2-1, with 16 bases aligning to TRBD2. J gave up 6 bases and V 5 bases, and 7 bases lay outside the gene matches. This CDR3 spans 17 amino acids. The germline gives CDR1 LGHNA, CDR2 YNFKEQ.